Below, 3 T cell receptor beta chains from the same sample are listed, as sequenced in a study of OX40 agonist ivuxolimab in advanced cancers. Libraries were prepared by immunoSEQ multiplex PCR; TCRdb keeps only in-frame clonotypes and omits some of them. The profile shows approximately 54,000 clones, around 93% of them singletons. The sequenced sample was CD4+ or CD8+ T cells sorted from blood, obtained in a trial of the OX40 agonist ivuxolimab. These receptors came from an adult with an advanced solid tumor such as melanoma, head and neck, liver or kidney cancer.

The V and J genes are TRBV14 and TRBJ2-7; the match to TRBD2 covers 7 bases. The CDR3 consists of 16 residues. J lost 0 bases, V lost 3 bases, and 8 bases had no gene match. CDR1 is SGHDN and CDR2 is FVKESK in the germline V gene. In DNA form, the CDR3 reads TGTGCCAGCAGCCAGTACGCCGGGGGGAGCTCCTACGAGCAGTACTTC. Translation gives CASSQYAGGSSYEQYF.

This sequence joins TRBV27 and TRBJ2-1; D may correspond to TRBD1 or TRBD2 (5 bases each). V was clipped by 2 bases and J by 0 bases, with 14 bases between them. Germline CDR1 and CDR2: MNHEY and SMNVEV (reference sequence). This CDR3 is built from 17 residues. CDR3 nucleotide sequence: TGTGCCAGCAGTTTAGTGGGGGTCCCTAGCTCCTACAATGAGCAGTTCTTC. It is translated as CASSLVGVPSSYNEQFF.

Worth noting for this clone: The sample has other DNA sequences that encode this CDR3 too. The chain links TRBV6-4 to TRBJ2-2; D is unresolved. The germline V gene encodes CDR1 MRHNA and CDR2 SNTAGT. The CDR3 has 15 amino acids. The V and J ends lost 2 bases and 3 bases respectively, with 10 bases between them. CDR3 in amino acids: CASSDPNMDTGELFF. CDR3 coding DNA: TGTGCCAGCAGTGACCCTAACATGGACACCGGGGAGCTGTTTTTT.